The 15 T cell receptor beta chains below all came from one sample that was sequenced in a study of regulatory T cells in long-lasting Graves disease. Described time point: persistent/refractory GD, antithyroid drugs over 5 years with positive TRAb. The TCR library was made from RNA extracted from PBMCs. Arm-PCR of CDR3 regions and iRepertoire HTBI primers were used to build TCR beta libraries. Using its own MiXCR run on the multiplex PCR reads, TCRdb lists one record per CDR3 protein. The table has roughly 500,000 distinct CDR3 sequences, more than 20% seen once. Sequenced here: peripheral blood mononuclear cells (PBMCs), sampled when the disease was refractory, from a patient treated with antithyroid drugs. The receptors were sampled from a female donor with Graves disease.

The CDR3 region is CASSPPGPMSTEAFF. The CDR3 DNA is TGTGCCAGCAGCCCTCCCGGACCGATGAGCACTGAAGCTTTCTTT. The V call is TRBV28, the J call TRBJ1-1; unclear D gene. The germline V and J ends were trimmed by 6 bases and 4 bases, with 18 bases remaining between them. The CDR3 spans 15 residues. Germline-derived CDR1 and CDR2 are MDHEN and SYDVKM.

This clonotype appeared many times. The V and J genes are TRBV11-3 and TRBJ2-5; 7 nucleotides match TRBD2. This CDR3 has 15 residues. V shed 8 bases, J shed 0 bases, and the junction held 9 bases outside the gene matches. CDR1 SGHNT and CDR2 YENEEA come from the germline V gene. The CDR3 loop is CASAEGGRNQETQYF. CDR3 coding DNA: TGTGCCAGCGCCGAAGGCGGGAGAAACCAAGAGACCCAGTACTTC.

The chain links TRBV20-1 to TRBJ1-2; D gene unclear. Germline V CDR1 and CDR2: DFQATT, SNEGSKA (reference sequence). The CDR3 runs to 13 residues. The CDR3: CRPGRQTNYGYTF. Here the CDR3 DNA reads TGCAGACCTGGACGGCAGACTAACTATGGCTACACCTTC.

CDR3 nucleotides: TGTGCCACCTGGGGGTTGGCAGGCCAGGATATCTATGGCTACACCTTC. This sequence encodes CATWGLAGQDIYGYTF. This rearrangement joins TRBV19 to TRBJ1-2, with TRBD1 as a possible D gene (5 bases). The CDR3 is 16 residues long. Trimming pared 10 bases from V and 4 bases from J, leaving 25 bases between. Germline V lookup: CDR1 LNHDA, CDR2 SQIVND (reference sequence).

The sample holds a few counts of this clonotype. V is TRBV6-1 and J is TRBJ2-7; TRBD1 agrees at 10 bases. V gave up 6 bases and J gave up 1 base; unmatched junction bases: 6. The CDR3 covers 15 residues. Germline assignment: CDR1 MNHNS and CDR2 SASEGT. Here the CDR3 reads CASRGDRGLSYEQYF. CDR3 DNA: TGTGCCAGCAGGGGTGACAGGGGGCTTTCCTACGAGCAGTACTTC.

The chain combines TRBV19 with TRBJ1-2; D not certain. The CDR3 spans 9 residues. The V end was cut by 7 bases, the J end by 8 bases, with 5 bases between. Germline CDR1 and CDR2: LNHDA and SQIVND (reference sequence). The CDR3 here is CASICGYTF. CDR3 in DNA: TGTGCCAGTATTTGCGGCTACACCTTC.

The chain links TRBV6-1 to TRBJ1-2; D might be TRBD1 (5 bases). Germline CDR1 reads MNHNS; CDR2 reads SASEGT. The CDR3 length is 14 residues. The V end was cut by 6 bases, the J end by 2 bases, with 13 bases between. Here the CDR3 reads CASRLSGGNYGYTF. CDR3 DNA sequence: TGTGCCAGCAGGCTAAGCGGGGGGAACTATGGCTACACCTTC.

This clonotype was seen ten or more times. The CDR3: CAVWTGGNQPQHF. The CDR3 DNA sequence: TGTGCCGTATGGACGGGTGGCAATCAGCCCCAGCATTTT. The J gene is TRBJ1-5, the V gene TRBV6-1; D not resolved. CDR3 length equals 13 residues. Germline V CDR1 and CDR2: MNHNS, SASEGT. The V end lost 11 bases, the J end lost 2 bases, and 13 bases lay between the germline ends.

The chain recombines TRBV15 with TRBJ1-1; no clear D. Germline loops: CDR1 LNHNV, CDR2 YYDKDF (reference sequence). The V and J ends lost 0 bases and 1 base respectively, with 9 bases between them. The CDR3 has 15 amino acids. The chain's CDR3 is CATSRDKATNTEAFF. The CDR3 coding sequence is TGTGCCACCAGCAGAGATAAGGCGACGAACACTGAAGCTTTCTTT.

This clonotype was seen ten or more times. The chain uses TRBV28 and TRBJ2-4; 9 nucleotides line up with TRBD1. Germline-derived CDR1 and CDR2 are MDHEN and SYDVKM. J lost 1 base, V lost 6 bases, and 13 bases had no gene match. The CDR3 totals 18 residues. The CDR3 nucleotides are TGTGCCAGCAGCCTTGACTGGGACAGGGTAATGGCCAAAAACATTCAGTACTTC. Amino acid sequence: CASSLDWDRVMAKNIQYF.

The gene calls are TRBV12-3 or TRBV12-4 and TRBJ2-1; 7 bases map to TRBD2. The CDR3 loop spans 17 amino acids. V was clipped by 6 bases and J by 3 bases; unmatched bases: 14. CDR3 sequence (DNA): TGTGCCAGCAGGTCCCCCCTTGGCGGGAGAGACTACAATGAGCAGTTCTTC. This translates into CASRSPLGGRDYNEQFF.

The rearrangement joins TRBV6-5 to TRBJ1-5, with 8 bases lining up with TRBD1. Trimming cost V 4 bases and J 4 bases; bases outside gene matches: 3. Looked up from germline, CDR1 is MNHEY and CDR2 is SVGAGI. This CDR3 has 14 residues. The CDR3 spells CASSSNRGNQPQHF. Written as DNA, the CDR3 is TGTGCCAGCAGTTCCAACAGGGGGAATCAGCCCCAGCATTTT.

This clonotype was seen repeatedly, ten times or more. This rearrangement joins TRBV9 to TRBJ2-2; 8 bases match TRBD2. V dropped 0 bases and J dropped 5; count of bases not matched to a gene: 0. CDR3 length equals 14 residues. The germline CDR1 and CDR2 sequences are SGDLS and YYNGEE. The CDR3 DNA reads as TGTGCCAGCAGCGTAGGCGGGGGGACCGGGGAGCTGTTTTTT. This gives the protein CASSVGGGTGELFF.

This clonotype has only a few counts. The chain combines TRBV5-4 with TRBJ2-5, with TRBD2 identical over 11 bases. This CDR3 comprises 16 residues. Trimming removed 2 bases from V and 1 base from J; junction bases left unmatched: 4. Germline loops: CDR1 SGHNT, CDR2 YYREEE (reference sequence). The CDR3 is CASSLGTSGTQETQYF. The CDR3 bases are TGTGCCAGCAGCTTAGGGACTAGCGGAACCCAAGAGACCCAGTACTTC.

At least ten counts were recorded for this clonotype. The chain recombines TRBV3-1 with TRBJ2-5; 7 bases line up with TRBD2. The CDR3 loop spans 16 amino acids. J lost 0 bases, V lost 4 bases, and 8 bases had no gene match. The germline V gene encodes CDR1 LGHDT and CDR2 YNNKEL (reference sequence). The CDR3 coding sequence is TGTGCCAGCAGCCCCGTATCTAGCGGAGACCAAGAGACCCAGTACTTC. Translating it yields CASSPVSSGDQETQYF.